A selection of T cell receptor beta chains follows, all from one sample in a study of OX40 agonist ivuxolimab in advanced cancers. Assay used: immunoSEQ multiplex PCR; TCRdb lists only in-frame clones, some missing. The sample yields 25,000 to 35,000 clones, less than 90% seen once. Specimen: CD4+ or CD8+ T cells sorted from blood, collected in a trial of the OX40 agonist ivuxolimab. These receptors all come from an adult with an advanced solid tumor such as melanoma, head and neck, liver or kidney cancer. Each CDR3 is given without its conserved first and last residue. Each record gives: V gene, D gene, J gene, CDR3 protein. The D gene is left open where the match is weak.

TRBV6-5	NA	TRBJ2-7	ASSYGRAAYEQY
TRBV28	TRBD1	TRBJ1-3	ASNFFQGQASGNTIY
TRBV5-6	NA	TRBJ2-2	ASSFSVGELF
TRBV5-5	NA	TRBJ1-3	ASSLTGVSGNTIY
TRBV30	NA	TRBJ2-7	AWSWGGPSSYEQY
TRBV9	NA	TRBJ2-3	ASSPAGTDTQY
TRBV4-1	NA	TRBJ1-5	ASSHAQNSNQPQH
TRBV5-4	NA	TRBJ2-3	ASSREDTDTQY
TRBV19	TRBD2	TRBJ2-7	ASSMTSGSYEQY
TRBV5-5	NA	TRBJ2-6	ASSLAPSTSGANVLT
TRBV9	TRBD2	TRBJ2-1	ASSPLGAGMLYEQF
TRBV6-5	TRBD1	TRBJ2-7	ASSYGRTGGEYEQY
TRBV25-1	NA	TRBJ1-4	ASSESIGVGFNEKLF
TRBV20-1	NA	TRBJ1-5	SPEAQH
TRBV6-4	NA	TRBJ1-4	ASSDGTGPGEKLF
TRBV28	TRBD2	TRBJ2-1	ASSPIATSGGGEQF
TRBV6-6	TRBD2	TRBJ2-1	ASRLAGDNEQF
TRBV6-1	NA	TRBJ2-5	ASSEGPVSETQY
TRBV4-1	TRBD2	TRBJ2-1	ASSQDPTGGYNEQF
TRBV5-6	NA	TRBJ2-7	ASSLGRPFYEQY
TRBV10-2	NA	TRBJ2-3	ASRDYTDTQY
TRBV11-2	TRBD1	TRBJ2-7	ASSFGQGNSYEQY
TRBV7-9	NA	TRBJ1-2	ASSLVAENANYGYT
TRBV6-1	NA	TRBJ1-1	ASSGLPRDLGEWTEAF
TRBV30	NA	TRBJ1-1	AWSRDTMANTEAF
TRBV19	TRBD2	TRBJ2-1	ASSIGGRPQEQF
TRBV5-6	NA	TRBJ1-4	ASSLRQLNEKLF
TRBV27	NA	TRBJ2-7	ASSLTTASYEQY
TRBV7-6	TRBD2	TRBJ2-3	ASSAGPGVAGELAGTDTQY
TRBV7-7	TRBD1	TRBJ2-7	ASSSSTGGSDEQY
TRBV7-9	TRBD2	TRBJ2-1	ASSLPGRVHEQF
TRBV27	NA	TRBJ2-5	ASSLGWETQY
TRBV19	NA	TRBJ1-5	ASSIGRIYGNQPQH
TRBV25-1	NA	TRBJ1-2	ASSEVGTTSGYT
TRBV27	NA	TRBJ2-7	ASGGGGSYEQY
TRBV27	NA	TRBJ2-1	ASTGEANNEQF
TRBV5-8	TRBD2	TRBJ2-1	ASSLGDAGGLFYNEQF
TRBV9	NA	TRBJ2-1	ASSPRWGAGSSYNEQF
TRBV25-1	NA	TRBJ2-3	ASSGDTSTDTQY
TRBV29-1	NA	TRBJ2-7	SVFTYEQY
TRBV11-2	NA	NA	ASSLGGPYEQY
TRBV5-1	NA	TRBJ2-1	ASSFEGRGNEQF
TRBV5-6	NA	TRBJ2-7	ASSLKVRGFYEQY
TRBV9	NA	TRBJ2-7	ASSVEGSGSYEQY
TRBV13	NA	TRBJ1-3	ASRQGGPGNTIY
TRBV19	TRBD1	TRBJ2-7	ASSRGQGAYEQY
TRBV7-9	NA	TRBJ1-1	ASSLEGRMNTEAF
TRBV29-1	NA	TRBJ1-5	SVTPREGHQPQH
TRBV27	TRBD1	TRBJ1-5	ASRGTVNQPQH
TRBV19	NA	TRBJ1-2	ASTLGTGTYGYT
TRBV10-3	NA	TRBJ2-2	AISGPEYGGELF
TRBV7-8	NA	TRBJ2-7	ASSSMIRTVSSYEQY
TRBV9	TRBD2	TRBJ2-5	ASSVGWLAGATGETQY
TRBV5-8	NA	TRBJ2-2	ASSFKYLNTGELF
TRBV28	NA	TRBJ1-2	ASSLRTENYGYT